A selection of T cell receptor beta chains follows, all from one sample in a study of T cell responses to AZD1222 COVID-19 vaccine. Only in-frame clones appear in the TCRdb table, and some are missing; sequencing was by immunoSEQ multiplex PCR. In the table there are 100,000 to 120,000 clones, around 80% of which are singletons. Sequenced material: peripheral blood, taken on day 0 of AZD1222 vaccination. All receptors come from an adult in good health. CDR3s include the opening cysteine and the closing phenylalanine or tryptophan. Fields, in order: V gene, clone size, D gene, J gene, CDR3 DNA, CDR3 protein. The D gene is left open where the match is weak. Only some rows state a clone size, as once, few, many or a class for expanded clones.

TRBV9	NA	NA	TRBJ1-6	TGTGCCAGCAGCGTAGATGGCGGACGGACAAATTCACCCCTCCACTTT	CASSVDGGRTNSPLHF
TRBV28	NA	TRBD1	TRBJ2-1	TGTGCCAGCAGTTATGGACAGGGGGCTATTAAGTTCTTC	CASSYGQGAIKFF
TRBV5-6	NA	NA	TRBJ1-2	TGTGCCAGCAGCTTCTTGTCAGGGGCCGGAAACTATGGCTACACCTTC	CASSFLSGAGNYGYTF
TRBV7-2	once	NA	TRBJ1-1	TGTGCCAGCAGCTTGGGGGGGCCGAACACTGAAGCTTTCTTT	CASSLGGPNTEAFF
TRBV7-2	NA	TRBD1	TRBJ1-5	TGTGCCAGCAGGCGTACAGGGGCGGGGGATCAGCCCCAGCATTTT	CASRRTGAGDQPQHF
TRBV11-1	NA	NA	TRBJ1-1	TGTGCCAGCAGCCCCTCACAGGGTATGAACACTGAAGCTTTCTTT	CASSPSQGMNTEAFF
TRBV7-2	NA	NA	TRBJ2-2	TGTGCCAGCGGCGGCCCCACGAACACCGGGGAGCTGTTTTTT	CASGGPTNTGELFF
TRBV3-1/TRBV3-2	NA	NA	TRBJ2-7	TGTGCCAGCAGCACTGGACGACAGAGTCATTACTTC	CASSTGRQSHYF
TRBV7-9	NA	NA	TRBJ1-1	TGTGCCAGCAGCCCCCCCAGCGGGGGACGAGGCACTGAAGCTTTCTTT	CASSPPSGGRGTEAFF
TRBV19	few	NA	TRBJ2-1	TGTGCCAGTAGTATAGAGGTGGGATTCCAGTTCTTC	CASSIEVGFQFF
TRBV30	NA	TRBD1	TRBJ1-1	TGTGCCTGCAAAAACAGGGGGCGCATCACTGAAGCTTTCTTT	CACKNRGRITEAFF
TRBV2	NA	NA	TRBJ1-1	TGTGCCAGCAATTACCGCGGCACTGAAGCTTTCTTT	CASNYRGTEAFF
TRBV28	NA	NA	TRBJ1-5	TGTGCCAGCAGTCCCGGGGGAGTCCATAGCAATCAGCCCCAGCATTTT	CASSPGGVHSNQPQHF
TRBV5-1	NA	NA	TRBJ2-1	TGCGCCAGCAGTAGACTACAGAGCTCCTACAATGAGCAGTTCTTC	CASSRLQSSYNEQFF
TRBV29-1	NA	NA	TRBJ1-2	TGCAGCGTTGGACCCTACACCTTC	CSVGPYTF
TRBV7-9	once	NA	TRBJ1-4	TGTGCCAGCAGCTTAACAGGCGCTAAAGCAACTAATGAAAAACTGTTTTTT	CASSLTGAKATNEKLFF
TRBV4-3	NA	TRBD2	TRBJ2-3	TGCGCCAGCAGCCAATCGGGACTAGCGGGGGGCACAGATACGCAGTATTTT	CASSQSGLAGGTDTQYF
TRBV24-1	once	NA	TRBJ2-3	TGTGCCACCAAAGCAAGTGCTAGCACAGATACGCAGTATTTT	CATKASASTDTQYF
TRBV6-5	NA	TRBD2	TRBJ2-1	TGTGCCAGCAGTTACGGCGGGGGGATGGATGAGCAGTTCTTC	CASSYGGGMDEQFF
TRBV9	NA	NA	TRBJ1-6	TGTGCCAGCAGCGTAGTAGGGGGAAATTCACCCCTCCACTTT	CASSVVGGNSPLHF
TRBV25-1	NA	NA	TRBJ1-4	TGTGCCAGCAGTGAATACAAGGGTGCAGGACGGGAAAAACTGTTTTTT	CASSEYKGAGREKLFF
TRBV7-3	NA	TRBD1	TRBJ1-1	TGTGCCAGCAGCTTCTCTCCAGGGACAGGGAAAGCTTTCTTT	CASSFSPGTGKAFF